This T cell receptor (beta chain) was profiled in a study of T cell responses to AZD1222 COVID-19 vaccine (dated by TCRdb to the early 2020s). Looking at the study overall: AZD1222 recipients with second doses at about 4 weeks or about 12 weeks were pooled, because spike-specific TCR depth and breadth did not differ between schedules. TCR sequencing covered about 230 trial participants: nearly 210 given two doses of AZD1222 and approximately 26 given two doses of MenACWY control vaccine. Trial participants were enrolled by age into subgroups of 18-55, 56-69 and 70-plus years, and about 150, 27 and 61 TCR-sequenced participants, respectively, were included in these subgroups.

The investigation overall reported the following: A significant rise in spike-specific TCR breadth and depth was observed after two AZD1222 doses relative to day 0 and relative to MenACWY recipients. Conclusions about previously exposed vaccinees are limited because only six or seven AZD1222 recipients were SARS-CoV-2 seropositive at baseline. CD4 TCRs associated with the vaccine covered the entire spike protein, and the dominant responses were in regions 160-218 and 743-854. The 56-69-year group was small, and its depth increase did not reach significance, likely because of low power. Reportedly, almost half of the unique spike-specific TCRs recognized epitopes lying outside the regions that are mutated in the B.1.351 and B.1.1.7 variants. Most participants were white British and females outnumbered males, and the authors suggested that clonal diversity may have been underestimated. No day 14 peak-response samples were available, so repertoires were characterized only after the peak T cell response.

The meaning of the sample's time point label: baseline before first vaccination. Vaccinee samples were obtained from the UK trials COV001 and COV002, which included a single-blind randomized controlled phase 2/3 trial of AZD1222 (ChAdOx1 nCoV-19) in healthy adults. For TCRbeta chain sequencing, PBMC samples were collected from trial participants at day 0 and at day 28 after the second dose. The germline V gene (reference sequence) gives CDR1 as MNHNY and CDR2 as SVGAGI. From cysteine to phenylalanine, the CDR3 is 12 amino acids long. Only CDR3 DNA remains: 36 bases, in frame from the first base. Trimming removed 4 bases from V and 3 bases from J, leaving 5 bases between the germline ends. The CDR3 regions of human TCRbeta chains were analyzed by immunosequencing. Per the source publication's procedure: TCRs in the repertoires were compared against a reference library of SARS-CoV-2-specific TCRs that had been generated with the MIRA antigen-specificity platform. Breadth was defined as the fraction of unique TCRs that were SARS-CoV-2-associated, and depth was defined as the fraction of total T cells that were SARS-CoV-2-associated. Using the MIRA data, every spike-specific TCR was mapped to the spike region that the TCR reacted to and assigned to either a CD4 or a CD8 class. Log10-transformed breadth and depth values were compared by one-way ANOVA with Sidak's multiple comparisons tests. TCRdb obtained this table from immuneACCESS and retained in-frame rearrangements with V and J assigned. These tables miss some clones; where compared with another copy, unresolved V genes account for less than half of the shortfall, and the remainder is unexplained. V and J calls plus clone size are reproduced from that table; the DNA served to infer D and trimming. This sample gives some 120,000 clones in total; around nine tenths of them show up just once. Approximately 28% of the sample comes from the top ten.

A remark on this clone: Which antigen it targets is not known. No qualities accompany the bases; no much larger clone lies one base away.

The chain is assembled from TRBV6-6 and TRBJ2-3; too little of a D gene remains to name it. The material sequenced was peripheral blood, taken on day 0 of AZD1222 vaccination. This receptor was obtained from an adult in good health. In nucleotide form, the sequence is TGTGCCAGCAGTTCGAAGACAGATACGCAGTATTTT. The resulting protein is CASSSKTDTQYF.